This T cell receptor beta chain originates from a study of blood T cell repertoires in COVID-19. Whole-study context: PBMCs, B-cell-depleted T cells, or T cells provided the cDNA or gDNA that made up the material.

TCRdb's copy holds only in-frame clones and misses some; the assay was immunoSEQ multiplex PCR. The sample lists 210,000 or so clones; about 86% were seen once. The V end lost 0 bases, the J end lost 2 bases, and 11 bases lay between the germline ends. The CDR3 sequence is 15 residues long. Germline CDR1 reads SGHDT; CDR2 reads YYEEEE. The origin of this receptor is a woman aged 50 to 60 with acute or convalescent COVID-19. The chain couples TRBV5-6 to TRBJ1-2, with D perhaps matching TRBD1 (6 bases). Sequenced input: peripheral blood. The DNA for the CDR3 is TGTGCCAGCAGCTTGGGACAGGCCCCAAACTATGGCTACACCTTC. This codes for CASSLGQAPNYGYTF.